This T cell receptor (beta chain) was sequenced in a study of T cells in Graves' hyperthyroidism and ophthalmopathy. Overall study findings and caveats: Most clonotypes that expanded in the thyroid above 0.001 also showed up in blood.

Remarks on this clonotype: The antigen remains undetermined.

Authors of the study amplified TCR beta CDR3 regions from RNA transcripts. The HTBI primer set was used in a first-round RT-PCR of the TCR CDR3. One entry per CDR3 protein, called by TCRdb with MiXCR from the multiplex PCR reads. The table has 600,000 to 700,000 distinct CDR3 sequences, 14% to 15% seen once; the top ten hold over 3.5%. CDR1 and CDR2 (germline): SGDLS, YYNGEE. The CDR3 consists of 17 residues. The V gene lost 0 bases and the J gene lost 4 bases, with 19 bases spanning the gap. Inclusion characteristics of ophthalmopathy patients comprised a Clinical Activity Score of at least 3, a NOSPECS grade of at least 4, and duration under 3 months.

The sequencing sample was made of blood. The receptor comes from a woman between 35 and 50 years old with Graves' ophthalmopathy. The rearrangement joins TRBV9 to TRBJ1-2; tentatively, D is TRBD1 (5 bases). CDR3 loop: CASSVARGPVGGYGYTF. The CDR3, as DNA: TGTGCCAGCAGCGTAGCCCGGGGCCCCGTAGGTGGCTATGGCTACACCTTC.